The T cell receptor (beta chain) under discussion was sequenced for a study of CD8 T cells in Susac syndrome. Treatment-naive patients with stable or active relapsing-remitting disease were the multiple sclerosis controls. Through negative isolation, CD4+ and CD8+ T cells were obtained, while TEMRA cells were enriched using FACS. In germline, CDR1 is SGHVS, CDR2 FNYEAQ. V lost 5 bases to trimming and J lost 9 bases, with 23 bases between them. This CDR3 comprises 16 residues. Random hexamers served to reverse transcribe roughly 0.45 to 1 ug RNA. Amplification of TCR beta CDR3 across 54 Vbeta and 13 Jbeta was performed with immunoSEQ multiplex PCR. TCRdb recomputed calls from the immunoSEQ multiplex PCR reads with MiXCR, one row per CDR3 protein. Counted here are about 280,000 distinct CDR3 sequences, 70% to 90% occurring once; the ten biggest clones make up about 0.11%.

The source is a human donor with multiple sclerosis. The J gene is TRBJ2-1, the V gene TRBV7-6; the D call may be TRBD1 or TRBD2 (5 bases each). Material: CD8+ T cells from PBMCs. CDR3 amino acids: CASSTGTVAFEIEQFF. In nucleotides, the CDR3 is TGTGCCAGCAGCACCGGGACCGTTGCCTTTGAGATTGAGCAGTTCTTC.